The 12 T cell receptor beta chains reported below all come from one sample, sequenced in a study of PD-L1 blockade in urothelial cancer. Sequencing was performed with immunoSEQ multiplex PCR; in TCRdb, only in-frame clones are kept and a portion is missing. This table has 50,000 to 65,000 clones, over 75% appearing once. Sequencing was performed on PBMCs, taken around atezolizumab (anti-PD-L1) treatment. The receptors were gathered from a middle-aged man with urothelial cancer.

The chain recombines TRBV6-6 with TRBJ2-5, with a possible D match to TRBD2 (6 bases). Trimming stripped 0 bases from V and 5 bases from J, with 13 bases between. This CDR3 has 15 amino acids. The V gene's germline CDR1 is MNHNY and CDR2 SVGAGI (reference sequence). This chain's CDR3 is CASSYSGGVSETQYF. The CDR3 region has the DNA TGTGCCAGCAGTTACTCCGGGGGTGTTTCGGAGACCCAGTACTTC.

The chain employs TRBV15 and TRBJ1-2; maybe TRBD1 (6 bases). Germline-derived CDR1 and CDR2 are LNHNV and YYDKDF (reference sequence). Between the trimmed V and J ends, which lost 0 bases and 8 bases, there was a span of 13 bases. The CDR3 totals 14 residues. In DNA, the CDR3 is TGTGCCACCAGCAGAGAAATCGATGGGGGCGGCTACACCTTC. Protein: CATSREIDGGGYTF. Drawing the rest from reference TRBV15 and TRBJ1-2, the complete variable domain is DAMVIQNPRYQVTQFGKPVTLSCSQTLNHNVMYWYQQKSSQAPKLLFHYYDKDFNNEADTPDNFQSRRPNTSFCFLDIRSPGLGDTAMYLCATSREIDGGGYTFGSGTRLTVV.

The rearrangement links TRBV14 to TRBJ2-7, with 7 bases matching TRBD1. The CDR3 contains 17 residues. Trimming cost V 1 base and J 0 bases; bases outside gene matches: 9. Germline CDR1 is SGHDN and CDR2 is FVKESK. The CDR3 coding sequence is TGTGCCAGCAGCCAAGGGATTAGGGGGCAAAGCTCCTACGAGCAGTACTTC. Translated: CASSQGIRGQSSYEQYF.

J is TRBJ1-2 and V is TRBV5-3; 7 bases align to TRBD1. TRBV5-3 is designated an ORF whose function remains uncertain. V was pared by 1 base and J by 4 bases, with 7 bases of the junction left unmatched. This CDR3 region has 15 residues. The CDR3 sequence: CARSLQGVPGYGYTF. The CDR3 bases are TGTGCCAGAAGCTTGCAGGGGGTACCCGGCTATGGCTACACCTTC.

This chain connects TRBV6-1 to TRBJ2-1, with 9 bases that match TRBD2. This CDR3 has 16 residues. V shed 4 bases, J shed 2 bases, and the junction held 6 bases outside the gene matches. The germline V gene has CDR1 MNHNS and CDR2 SASEGT. In DNA form, the CDR3 reads TGTGCCAGCAGTGTCAATAGCGGGAGACCCTACAATGAGCAGTTCTTC. Its protein product is CASSVNSGRPYNEQFF.

This chain joins TRBV28 and TRBJ1-5; 8 positions match TRBD1. CDR1 and CDR2 (germline): MDHEN, SYDVKM. This CDR3 has 14 residues. The junction had 4 bases not matched to a gene; V was cut back by 5 bases and J by 4 bases. CDR3 bases: TGTGCCAGCAGTCGACAGGGGCCTAATCAGCCCCAGCATTTT. The encoded protein is CASSRQGPNQPQHF.

J is TRBJ1-1 and V is TRBV6-1; D ambiguous. The CDR3 runs to 13 residues. Germline CDR1 reads MNHNS; CDR2 reads SASEGT. The ends were cut back, 2 bases at V and 0 bases at J, with 4 bases in the middle. The CDR3 reads CASSESLNTEAFF. The CDR3 region has the DNA TGTGCCAGCAGTGAATCTTTGAACACTGAAGCTTTCTTT.

The J gene is TRBJ1-1, the V gene TRBV5-4, with TRBD1 identical over 7 bases. Per germline, CDR1 SGHNT and CDR2 YYREEE (reference sequence). The CDR3 has 14 amino acids. V shed 4 bases and J 0 bases; nucleotides not matched to a gene: 3. CDR3 nucleotide sequence: TGTGCCAGCAGCAAGGGACAGATGAACACTGAAGCTTTCTTT. Its translation is CASSKGQMNTEAFF.

The genes are TRBV19 and TRBJ1-1; 7 nucleotides line up with TRBD1. Unmatched junction bases numbered 13, after V lost 7 bases and J lost 8 bases. The CDR3 is 14 amino acids. CDR1 is LNHDA and CDR2 is SQIVND in the germline V gene (reference sequence). This CDR3 is CASNPRTGRLEAFF. Here the CDR3 DNA reads TGTGCCAGTAACCCCCGGACAGGAAGACTCGAAGCTTTCTTT.

The chain employs TRBV6-6 and TRBJ1-2; 7 bases align to TRBD1. Trimming took 6 bases from V and 4 from J; bases not matched to a gene: 5. The V gene's germline CDR1 is MNHNY and CDR2 SVGAGI (reference sequence). The CDR3 length is 13 residues. For the CDR3, the DNA is TGTGCCAGCAGCCGGGACAGCTTCTATGGCTACACCTTC. Amino acids: CASSRDSFYGYTF.

The chain carries TRBV28 and TRBJ1-5, with 8 positions matching TRBD1. This CDR3 has 13 residues. Per the germline V gene, CDR1 is MDHEN and CDR2 is SYDVKM. The CDR3, as DNA: TGTGCAGGGAGGACAGGGAGCAATCAGCCCCAGCATTTT. Translated, it gives CAGRTGSNQPQHF.

V and J are TRBV27 and TRBJ2-7; TRBD1 might be the D (5 bases). Germline CDR1 is MNHEY and CDR2 is SMNVEV (reference sequence). With 2 bases removed from V and 1 base from J, the gap between germline ends came to 12 bases. This CDR3 has 15 residues. The CDR3 here is CASSLKDTPSYEQYF. In DNA form, the CDR3 reads TGTGCCAGCAGTTTAAAGGACACCCCTTCCTACGAGCAGTACTTC.